One sample yielded the 3 T cell receptor beta chains listed below, sequenced in a study of Ad26.COV2.S vaccination and SARS-CoV-2 variants. The treatment here: 19 received Ad26.COV2.S at low or high dose, single or two shots; five or six received placebo; per-sample allocation not given. Sampling was performed 63 days after the first vaccine or placebo injection. Assay: immunoSEQ multiplex PCR; the TCRdb copy retains only in-frame clones and omits some. The sample carries 320,000 or so clones, 85% to 90% recorded once. The sequencing used peripheral blood, collected in a trial of Ad26.COV2.S vaccine versus placebo. The receptors stem from a person between 18 and 65 years old who received the Ad26.COV2.S COVID-19 vaccine or a placebo.

This clone was counted only a few times. V is TRBV12-3 or TRBV12-4 and J is TRBJ2-2; D unresolved. V lost 7 bases, J lost 1 base, and 7 bases lay in between. The CDR3 sequence is 13 residues long. CDR3 sequence: CASIEENTGELFF. CDR3 nucleotides: TGTGCCAGCATAGAAGAGAACACCGGGGAGCTGTTTTTT.

V usage is TRBV2 and J usage is TRBJ2-7; TRBD2 is a possible D gene (7 bases). Germline-derived CDR1 and CDR2 are SNHLY and FYNNEI. The CDR3 consists of 13 residues. V gave up 7 bases and J gave up 2 bases, with 12 bases separating them. CDR3 protein: CASNIGGPYEQYF. In DNA, the CDR3 is TGTGCCAGCAATATCGGGGGGCCCTACGAGCAGTACTTC.

This sequence joins TRBV5-4 and TRBJ1-1; no definite D call. The CDR3 spans 15 residues. Germline V lookup: CDR1 SGHNT, CDR2 YYREEE (reference sequence). Trimming pared 4 bases from V and 1 base from J, leaving 14 bases between. This CDR3 is CASSLPPMTNTEAFF. Here the CDR3 DNA reads TGTGCCAGCAGCCTCCCCCCCATGACGAACACTGAAGCTTTCTTT.